These T cell receptor beta chains were read from a single sample in a study of regulatory T cells in long-lasting Graves disease. MiXCR, applied by TCRdb to the multiplex PCR reads, yields one record per CDR3 protein. This table has over 250,000 distinct CDR3 sequences, 22% appearing once. Sequencing was performed on peripheral blood mononuclear cells (PBMCs), taken when the disease was refractory, from a patient treated with antithyroid drugs. The source is a female donor with Graves disease. Both conserved end residues are part of each CDR3. Fields, in order: CDR3 length, clone size, V gene, J gene, D gene, CDR3 protein, CDR3 DNA. D genes are given only for firm matches. Expanded clones get a size class; other rows say once, few or many, or leave the size out.

15	NA	TRBV4-3	TRBJ2-5	NA	CASSQEGRGEETQYF	TGCGCCAGCAGCCAAGAAGGCCGAGGGGAAGAGACCCAGTACTTC
14	many	TRBV27	TRBJ1-1	NA	CASSLKGSYTEAFF	TGTGCCAGCAGTCTTAAAGGGTCGTACACTGAAGCTTTCTTT
13	many	TRBV12-3/TRBV12-4	TRBJ1-1	NA	CASSLRRNTEAFF	TGTGCCAGCAGCTTGCGACGGAACACTGAAGCTTTCTTT
14	few	TRBV15	TRBJ1-1	NA	CATSPTLSATEAFF	TGTGCCACCAGCCCGACTCTATCCGCCACTGAAGCTTTCTTT
14	many	TRBV6-9	TRBJ2-7	NA	CASSYSSSLVEQYF	TGTGCCAGCAGTTACTCATCTTCGCTGGTAGAGCAGTACTTC
18	many	TRBV13	TRBJ2-5	NA	CASSGLRVLTGTGETQYF	TGTGCCAGCAGCGGTCTCAGGGTTTTGACCGGGACCGGGGAGACCCAGTACTTC
15	few	TRBV12-3/TRBV12-4	TRBJ2-1	TRBD2	CASSWGLAPNNEQFF	TGTGCCAGCAGTTGGGGACTAGCGCCAAACAATGAGCAGTTCTTC
13	NA	TRBV19	TRBJ2-5	NA	CASSTAYQETQYF	TGTGCCAGTAGTACAGCGTACCAAGAGACCCAGTACTTC
14	NA	TRBV3-1	TRBJ2-7	NA	CASSQSGISYEQYF	TGTGCCAGCAGCCAAAGTGGGATCTCCTACGAGCAGTACTTC
16	NA	TRBV7-2	TRBJ2-7	TRBD2	CASSLRGGRGEGEQYF	TGTGCCAGCAGCTTACGAGGCGGGAGGGGGGAGGGCGAGCAGTACTTC
16	many	TRBV18	TRBJ2-5	TRBD1	CASSSSGQGDQETQYF	TGTGCCAGCTCATCCTCGGGACAGGGGGATCAAGAGACCCAGTACTTC
11	NA	TRBV28	TRBJ1-1	TRBD1	CASRRGQGAFF	TGTGCCAGCAGGCGGGGACAGGGTGCTTTCTTT
14	few	TRBV5-1	TRBJ2-1	NA	CASSLAGTHNEQFF	TGCGCCAGCAGCTTGGCCGGCACACACAATGAGCAGTTCTTC
15	many	TRBV6-1	TRBJ2-7	TRBD2	CASMAGTSGSDEQYF	TGTGCCAGCATGGCCGGGACTAGCGGGAGTGACGAGCAGTACTTC
14	few	TRBV20-1	TRBJ1-2	TRBD1	CSARDDARGLGYTF	TGCAGTGCTAGAGATGACGCCAGGGGGCTCGGCTACACCTTC
14	many	TRBV28	TRBJ2-2	NA	CASSLWRTPGELFF	TGTGCCAGCAGCCTATGGAGGACACCCGGGGAGCTGTTTTTT
12	NA	TRBV29-1	TRBJ2-7	NA	CSVMRGSDEQYF	TGCAGCGTAATGAGGGGGAGCGACGAGCAGTACTTC
12	NA	TRBV29-1	TRBJ2-1	NA	CSVDRKWDEQFF	TGCAGCGTTGATCGAAAGTGGGATGAGCAGTTCTTC
17	NA	TRBV6-1	TRBJ1-3	NA	CASSRAPGGLSGNTIYF	TGTGCCAGCAGTCGGGCGCCTGGCGGCCTCTCTGGAAACACCATATATTTT
16	few	TRBV19	TRBJ1-1	TRBD1	CASSSQQGPMNTEAFF	TGTGCCAGTAGTAGTCAACAGGGGCCGATGAACACTGAAGCTTTCTTT
16	few	TRBV25-1	TRBJ2-7	TRBD1	CASSEPRTGGIYEQYF	TGTGCCAGCAGTGAACCGAGGACAGGGGGTATTTACGAGCAGTACTTC
15	NA	TRBV15	TRBJ2-5	NA	CATSREGLVLETQYF	TGTGCCACCAGCAGAGAGGGACTTGTTTTAGAGACCCAGTACTTC
11	NA	TRBV7-8	TRBJ2-7	NA	CASSFGAARHF	TGTGCCAGCAGCTTTGGGGCCGCCAGACACTTC
12	few	TRBV6-1	TRBJ2-7	NA	CASTASWGEQYF	TGTGCCAGCACAGCTAGCTGGGGCGAGCAGTACTTC
15	many	TRBV9	TRBJ1-5	NA	CASSEGGALHQPQHF	TGTGCCAGCAGCGAGGGGGGGGCCCTACATCAGCCCCAGCATTTT
14	many	TRBV29-1	TRBJ1-2	NA	CSVEGGAGMYGYTF	TGCAGCGTCGAAGGAGGCGCAGGGATGTATGGCTACACCTTC
16	NA	TRBV27	TRBJ2-7	TRBD1	CASSQRGTGEYYEQYF	TGTGCCAGCAGTCAACGGGGGACAGGGGAATACTACGAGCAGTACTTC
14	NA	TRBV5-6	TRBJ2-7	TRBD2	CASTFGRDYYEQYF	TGTGCCAGCACCTTCGGACGGGACTACTACGAGCAGTACTTC
16	NA	TRBV7-2	TRBJ2-7	TRBD2	CASSLRKAGGFYEQYF	TGTGCCAGCAGCTTACGAAAGGCGGGAGGGTTCTACGAGCAGTACTTC
15	few	TRBV9	TRBJ2-7	TRBD2	CASSAHPAGGSEQYF	TGTGCCAGCAGCGCCCATCCAGCGGGAGGCAGCGAGCAGTACTTC
13	few	TRBV6-2/TRBV6-3	TRBJ1-1	NA	CATYREGGTEAFF	TGTGCCACCTACAGAGAGGGTGGCACTGAAGCTTTCTTT
12	many	TRBV28	TRBJ1-2	NA	CASSSGVYGYTF	TGTGCCAGCAGTTCGGGGGTCTATGGCTACACCTTC
15	NA	TRBV12-3/TRBV12-4	TRBJ2-3	TRBD2	CASSSVLAGTDTQYF	TGTGCCAGCAGTTCGGTGCTAGCGGGCACAGATACGCAGTATTTT
18	many	TRBV7-9	TRBJ2-5	TRBD2	CASSPRKTSGRPQETQYF	TGTGCCAGCAGCCCGAGAAAGACTAGCGGGAGGCCCCAAGAGACCCAGTACTTC
15	many	TRBV30	TRBJ1-2	TRBD1	CAWTGQTTFNYGYTF	TGTGCCTGGACGGGACAGACAACATTCAACTATGGCTACACCTTC
15	NA	TRBV5-1	TRBJ2-5	NA	CASSLTSAEQETQYF	TGCGCCAGCAGCTTGACGTCGGCAGAACAAGAGACCCAGTACTTC
14	many	TRBV3-1	TRBJ1-4	NA	CASSQVGNGEKLFF	TGTGCCAGCAGCCAAGTGGGGAACGGTGAAAAACTGTTTTTT
15	many	TRBV28	TRBJ2-7	NA	CASTLNARFIGEQYF	TGTGCCAGCACCCTTAACGCTCGGTTTATCGGCGAGCAGTACTTC
15	NA	TRBV19	TRBJ1-5	NA	CASSIGVYSLKPQHF	TGTGCCAGTAGTATAGGGGTTTACAGCCTGAAGCCCCAGCATTTT
14	NA	TRBV6-1	TRBJ2-5	NA	CASSPGARGETQYF	TGTGCCAGCAGCCCCGGGGCACGTGGGGAGACCCAGTACTTC
11	many	TRBV28	TRBJ2-3	NA	CASRLWDTQYF	TGTGCCAGCAGGTTGTGGGATACGCAGTATTTT
15	many	TRBV7-9	TRBJ2-5	NA	CASSLALDSGETQYF	TGTGCCAGCAGCTTAGCGCTAGACTCGGGGGAGACCCAGTACTTC
13	NA	TRBV27	TRBJ2-2	NA	CANPDRNTGELFF	TGTGCCAACCCGGACCGGAACACCGGGGAGCTGTTTTTT
15	many	TRBV18	TRBJ2-7	NA	CASSPPSGTAYEQYF	TGTGCCAGCTCACCACCTAGCGGTACCGCCTACGAGCAGTACTTC
15	few	TRBV7-2	TRBJ2-7	TRBD1	CASSFGTGVFYEQYF	TGTGCCAGCAGCTTCGGGACAGGGGTTTTCTACGAGCAGTACTTC
13	few	TRBV2	TRBJ1-1	NA	CASSRQKTTEAFF	TGTGCCAGCAGTCGACAGAAAACCACTGAAGCTTTCTTT